The present T cell receptor (beta chain) was sequenced within a study of OX40 agonist ivuxolimab in advanced cancers. Study-wide background: Three patients showed partial responses: one hepatocellular carcinoma and two cutaneous melanoma cases.

TCRdb keeps only in-frame clones here, not all; method: immunoSEQ multiplex PCR. The sample holds tens of thousands of clones, about 91% seen once. Germline-derived CDR1 and CDR2 are SGHRS and YFSETQ. Trimming took off 3 bases at V and 2 bases at J, with 0 bases between the two ends. CDR3 length: 11 residues. This sequence joins TRBV5-1 and TRBJ1-3, with unresolved D. This receptor was taken from an adult with an advanced solid tumor such as melanoma, head and neck, liver or kidney cancer. The sequencing used CD4+ or CD8+ T cells sorted from blood, collected in a trial of the OX40 agonist ivuxolimab. The CDR3 spells CASSSGNTIYF. In nucleotides, the CDR3 is TGCGCCAGCAGCTCTGGAAACACCATATATTTT.